This T cell receptor beta chain was retrieved from a study of T cell changes during pregnancy in multiple sclerosis (dated by TCRdb to between 2019 and 2020). Study-level background: In women with multiple sclerosis, the researchers looked at how the T cell repertoire shifted as pregnancy progressed.

Regarding this clone: There is no known antigen for this receptor. No base qualities exist here, and no much larger clone lies one base off it.

The library was produced with the immunoSEQ multiplex PCR assay. In TCRdb, the immuneACCESS table is reduced to in-frame sequences with V and J assigned. These tables do not hold every clone; where another copy was compared, an unresolved V gene accounts for under half, and the others remain unexplained. The sample profile shows over 45,000 clones; about nine tenths of them were found once. Around 0.4% of the sample lies in the top ten. The V end loses 0 bases and the J end loses 7 bases, and a stretch of 7 bases separates them. CDR1 and CDR2 are drawn from the germline V gene: ENHRY, SYGVKD. The CDR3, cysteine through phenylalanine, is 14 amino acids long. The read is trimmed to its CDR3 DNA, 42 bases read in frame from base 1.

This TCR derives from a female donor with multiple sclerosis, enrolled in a pregnancy study. The V and J segments used are TRBV10-3 and TRBJ1-6; the D gene cannot be named for sure. The specimen was CD4+ T cells from peripheral blood mononuclear cells, collected in the third trimester of pregnancy. The bases are TGTGCCATCAGTGAGTCGAACAGAAATTCACCCCTCCACTTT. Translation gives CAISESNRNSPLHF.